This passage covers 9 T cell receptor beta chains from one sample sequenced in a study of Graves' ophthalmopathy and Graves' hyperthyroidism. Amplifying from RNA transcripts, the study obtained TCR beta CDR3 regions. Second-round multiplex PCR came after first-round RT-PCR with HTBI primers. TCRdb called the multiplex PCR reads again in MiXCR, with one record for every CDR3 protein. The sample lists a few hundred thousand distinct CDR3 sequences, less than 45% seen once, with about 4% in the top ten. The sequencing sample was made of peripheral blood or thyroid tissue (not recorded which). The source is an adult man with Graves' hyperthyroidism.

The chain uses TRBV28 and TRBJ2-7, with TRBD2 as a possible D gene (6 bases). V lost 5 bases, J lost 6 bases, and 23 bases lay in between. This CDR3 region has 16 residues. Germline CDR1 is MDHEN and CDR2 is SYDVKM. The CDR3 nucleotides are TGTGCCAGCAGTCCTCTGGCCGGGTCCGCGCGGGGCGAGCAGTACTTC. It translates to CASSPLAGSARGEQYF.

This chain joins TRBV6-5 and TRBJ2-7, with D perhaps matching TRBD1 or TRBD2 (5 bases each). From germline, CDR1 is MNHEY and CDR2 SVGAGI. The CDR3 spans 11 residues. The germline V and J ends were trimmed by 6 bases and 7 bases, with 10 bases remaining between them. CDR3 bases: TGTGCCAGCAGCACAGAGGGGGAGCAGTACTTC. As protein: CASSTEGEQYF.

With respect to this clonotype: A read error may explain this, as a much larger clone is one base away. As DNA, the CDR3 is TGTGCCAGCAGTCAAGGACGTACCCCTGGAAACACCATATATTTT. It codes for CASSQGRTPGNTIYF. The rearrangement links TRBV12-3 or TRBV12-4 to TRBJ1-3, with D unclear. Trimming took 5 bases from V and 2 from J, leaving 13 bases between them. The CDR3 runs to 15 residues.

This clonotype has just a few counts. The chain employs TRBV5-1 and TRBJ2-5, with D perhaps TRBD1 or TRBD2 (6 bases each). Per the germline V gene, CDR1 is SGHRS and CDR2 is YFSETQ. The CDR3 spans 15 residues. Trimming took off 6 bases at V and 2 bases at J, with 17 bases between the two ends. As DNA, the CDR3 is TGCGCCAGCAACAGGGCGAGCCGGGAGCAAGAGACCCAGTACTTC. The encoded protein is CASNRASREQETQYF.

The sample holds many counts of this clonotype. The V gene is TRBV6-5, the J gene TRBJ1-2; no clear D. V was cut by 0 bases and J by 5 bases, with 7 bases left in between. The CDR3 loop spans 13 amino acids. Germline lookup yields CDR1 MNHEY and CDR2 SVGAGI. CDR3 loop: CASSYSIGYGYTF. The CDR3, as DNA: TGTGCCAGCAGTTACTCCATTGGGTATGGCTACACCTTC.

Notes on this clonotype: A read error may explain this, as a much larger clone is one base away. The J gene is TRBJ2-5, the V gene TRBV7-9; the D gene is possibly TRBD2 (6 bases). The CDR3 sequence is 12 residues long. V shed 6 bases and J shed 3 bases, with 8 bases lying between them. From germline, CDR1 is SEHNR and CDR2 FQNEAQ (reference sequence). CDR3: CASSGGKETQYF. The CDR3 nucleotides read TGTGCCAGCAGTGGGGGGAAAGAGACCCAGTACTTC.

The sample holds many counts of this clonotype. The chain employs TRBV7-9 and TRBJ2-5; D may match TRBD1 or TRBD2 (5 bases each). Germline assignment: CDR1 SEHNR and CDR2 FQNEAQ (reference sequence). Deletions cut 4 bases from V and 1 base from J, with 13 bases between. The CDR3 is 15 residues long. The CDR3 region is CASSSPDGTQETQYF. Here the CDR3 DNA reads TGTGCCAGCAGCTCCCCGGACGGGACCCAAGAGACCCAGTACTTC.

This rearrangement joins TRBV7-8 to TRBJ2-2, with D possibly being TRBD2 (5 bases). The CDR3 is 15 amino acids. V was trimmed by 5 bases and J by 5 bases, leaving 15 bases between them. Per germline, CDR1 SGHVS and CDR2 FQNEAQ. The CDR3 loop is CASSRARGPTGELFF. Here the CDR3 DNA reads TGTGCCAGCAGCCGGGCCAGAGGGCCGACCGGGGAGCTGTTTTTT.

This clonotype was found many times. CDR3 protein: CASGKDRVHLETQYF. The CDR3 DNA follows: TGTGCCAGCGGGAAAGACAGGGTTCATTTGGAGACCCAGTACTTC. The rearrangement links TRBV2 to TRBJ2-5, with 7 positions matching TRBD1. The CDR3 sequence is 15 residues long. Germline values: CDR1 SNHLY, CDR2 FYNNEI. The J segment lost 5 bases and the V segment lost 8 bases, leaving 14 bases of the junction unmatched.